The 12 T cell receptor beta chains given below trace back to one sample, sequenced in a study of a mutant IDH1 vaccine in newly diagnosed glioma. Their cognate antigens are unknown. Measured with immunoSEQ multiplex PCR; TCRdb has only the in-frame clones, and not every one. The sample lists more than 45,000 clones; 88% were seen once. Time point indicated: week 35, safety follow-up. The study gave 300 ug of mutant IDH1 20-mer peptide per vaccine dose, with topical imiquimod. Here the sequenced sample was PBMCs, taken from a glioma patient whose treatment included an IDH1 peptide vaccine. The receptor set was obtained from a woman aged 40 to 50 with glioma.

The V gene is TRBV15, the J gene TRBJ2-1; 13 bases agree with TRBD2. Trimming took 1 base from V and 10 from J; bases not matched to a gene: 7. The CDR3 contains 16 residues. From germline, CDR1 is LNHNV and CDR2 YYDKDF (reference sequence). As DNA, the CDR3 is TGTGCCACCAGCAGAGGTGGACTAGCGGGAGTGGAGGAGCAGTTCTTC. This sequence encodes CATSRGGLAGVEEQFF.

V and J are TRBV7-9 and TRBJ2-2; D unclear. Germline V gene lookup returns CDR1 SEHNR and CDR2 FQNEAQ (reference sequence). There are 13 residues in the CDR3. V was pared by 1 base and J by 5 bases, with 5 bases between. Here the CDR3 reads CASSLGGTGELFF. The CDR3 coding sequence is TGTGCCAGCAGCTTAGGTGGGACCGGGGAGCTGTTTTTT. The full variable domain, its missing parts supplied by reference TRBV7-9 and TRBJ2-2, is DTGVSQNPRHKITKRGQNVTFRCDPISEHNRLYWYRQTLGQGPEFLTYFQNEAQLEKSRLLSDRFSAERPKGSFSTLEIQRTEQGDSAMYLCASSLGGTGELFFGEGSRLTVL.

The genes are TRBV5-4 and TRBJ1-1, with D maybe TRBD1 (6 bases). Per germline, CDR1 SGHNT and CDR2 YYREEE (reference sequence). The CDR3 consists of 16 residues. V was trimmed by 0 bases and J by 0 bases, leaving 12 bases between them. The CDR3 nucleotides read TGTGCCAGCAGCTTGGAGGTCGGACAGATGAACACTGAAGCTTTCTTT. It specifies CASSLEVGQMNTEAFF.

The chain carries TRBV18 and TRBJ2-5; D uncertain. Deletions cut 5 bases from V and 5 bases from J, with 15 bases between. This CDR3 has 14 amino acids. Germline assignment: CDR1 KGHSH and CDR2 LQKENI. The CDR3 is CASSSRSGGETQYF. In nucleotides, the CDR3 is TGTGCCAGCTCAAGTCGAAGTGGTGGGGAGACCCAGTACTTC.

The chain combines TRBV30 with TRBJ2-1, with a tentative D call TRBD1 (5 bases). Trimming cost V 2 bases and J 2 bases, with 7 bases left between them. CDR1 is GTSNPN, CDR2 SVGIG, per germline (reference sequence). The CDR3 loop spans 13 amino acids. The CDR3 DNA follows: TGTGCCTGGAGTAAGACAGCCTACAATGAGCAGTTCTTC. This translates into CAWSKTAYNEQFF.

The genes are TRBV27 and TRBJ2-6, with D perhaps TRBD1 (5 bases). Germline CDR1 MNHEY, CDR2 SMNVEV (reference sequence). This CDR3 comprises 15 residues. The V end was cut by 4 bases, the J end by 2 bases, with 9 bases between. The CDR3 bases are TGTGCCAGCAGTTCAGGGTTTGCTGGGGCCAACGTCCTGACTTTC. It is translated as CASSSGFAGANVLTF. Variable domain in full (rest from reference TRBV27 and TRBJ2-6): EAQVTQNPRYLITVTGKKLTVTCSQNMNHEYMSWYRQDPGLGLRQIYYSMNVEVTDKGDVPEGYKVSRKEKRNFPLILESPSPNQTSLYFCASSSGFAGANVLTFGAGSRLTVL.

The chain links TRBV6-1 to TRBJ1-3; D possibly corresponds to TRBD1 (5 bases). The germline V gene has CDR1 MNHNS and CDR2 SASEGT. The CDR3 length is 15 residues. Trimming took 6 bases from V and 0 from J, leaving 12 bases between them. The CDR3 sequence: CASRSWGRSGNTIYF. The CDR3 bases are TGTGCCAGCAGATCATGGGGACGCTCTGGAAACACCATATATTTT.

The chain employs TRBV18 and TRBJ1-2; the D is unclear. Trimming took 5 bases from V and 0 from J, leaving 10 bases between them. The CDR3 covers 14 residues. Per the germline V gene, CDR1 is KGHSH and CDR2 is LQKENI. The CDR3 bases are TGTGCCAGCTCAAGTGCGTCAACTAACTATGGCTACACCTTC. It translates to CASSSASTNYGYTF.

The chain couples TRBV4-1 to TRBJ2-1; TRBD2 matches at 12 bases. J was trimmed by 2 bases and V by 4 bases; bases with no gene match: 6. Germline CDR1 is MGHRA and CDR2 is YSYEKL. This CDR3 is 17 amino acids long. The CDR3 region has the DNA TGCGCCAGCAGCCCACTCCGGACTAGCGGGACCTACAATGAGCAGTTCTTC. This translates into CASSPLRTSGTYNEQFF.

J is TRBJ1-3 and V is TRBV6-6; D might be TRBD1 (5 bases). Trimming removed 2 bases at V and 4 bases at J, with 12 bases between. The germline gives CDR1 MNHNY, CDR2 SVGAGI (reference sequence). This CDR3 spans 15 amino acids. Here the CDR3 reads CASSYGAGYGNTIYF. The CDR3 DNA is TGTGCCAGCAGTTACGGGGCAGGGTACGGAAACACCATATATTTT.

This clone appeared a single time. The V and J genes are TRBV5-6 and TRBJ1-2, with D maybe TRBD1 (6 bases). Looked up from germline, CDR1 is SGHDT and CDR2 is YYEEEE. This CDR3 comprises 13 residues. V dropped 1 base and J dropped 8 bases, with 12 bases sitting between them. This chain's CDR3 is CASSLQGQEGYTF. In nucleotides, the CDR3 is TGTGCCAGCAGCTTGCAGGGGCAGGAGGGCTACACCTTC.

The genes are TRBV2 and TRBJ2-7; 7 nucleotides match TRBD1. This CDR3 comprises 13 residues. Trimming cost V 6 bases and J 4 bases; bases outside gene matches: 6. Germline V gene sequence: CDR1 SNHLY, CDR2 FYNNEI. The CDR3 sequence: CASRSGQMYEQYF. The CDR3 DNA sequence: TGTGCCAGCAGGTCGGGACAGATGTACGAGCAGTACTTC.